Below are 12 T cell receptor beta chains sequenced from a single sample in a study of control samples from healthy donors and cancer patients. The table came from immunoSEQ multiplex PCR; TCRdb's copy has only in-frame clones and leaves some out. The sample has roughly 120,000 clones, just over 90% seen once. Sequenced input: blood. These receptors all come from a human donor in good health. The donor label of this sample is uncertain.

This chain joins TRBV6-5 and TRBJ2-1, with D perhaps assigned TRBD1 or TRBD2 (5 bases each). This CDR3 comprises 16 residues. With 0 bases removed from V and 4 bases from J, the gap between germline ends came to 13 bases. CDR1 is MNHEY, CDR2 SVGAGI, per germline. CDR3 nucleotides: TGTGCCAGCAGTTACTCGGTACGGGGCGCATACAATGAGCAGTTCTTC. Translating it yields CASSYSVRGAYNEQFF.

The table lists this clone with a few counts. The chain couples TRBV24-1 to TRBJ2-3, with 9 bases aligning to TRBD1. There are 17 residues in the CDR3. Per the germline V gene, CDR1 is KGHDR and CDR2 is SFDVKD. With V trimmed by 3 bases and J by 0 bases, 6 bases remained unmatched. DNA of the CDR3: TGTGCCACCAGTGATCCGGGACAGGGAACGAGCACAGATACGCAGTATTTT. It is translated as CATSDPGQGTSTDTQYF.

The CDR3 reads CAWGGLGGETQYF. The CDR3 DNA follows: TGTGCCTGGGGGGGCCTTGGGGGAGAGACCCAGTACTTC. This chain joins TRBV30 and TRBJ2-5; D is possibly TRBD1 (6 bases). With 5 bases removed from V and 4 bases from J, the gap between germline ends came to 14 bases. This CDR3 is built from 13 residues. The V gene's germline CDR1 is GTSNPN and CDR2 SVGIG (reference sequence).

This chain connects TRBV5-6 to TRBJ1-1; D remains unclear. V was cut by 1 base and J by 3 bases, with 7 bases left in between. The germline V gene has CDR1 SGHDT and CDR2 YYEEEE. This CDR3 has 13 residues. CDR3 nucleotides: TGTGCCAGCAGCTTGAAACTATACACTGAAGCTTTCTTT. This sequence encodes CASSLKLYTEAFF.

CDR3 DNA sequence: TGTGCCATCCTATCCGGGGCAGCTTCCTACGAGCAGTACTTC. Amino acids: CAILSGAASYEQYF. J is TRBJ2-7 and V is TRBV10-3; D is tentatively TRBD1 or TRBD2 (5 bases each). This CDR3 is built from 14 residues. Germline V gene lookup returns CDR1 ENHRY and CDR2 SYGVKD. V dropped 8 bases and J dropped 1 base, with 15 bases sitting between them.

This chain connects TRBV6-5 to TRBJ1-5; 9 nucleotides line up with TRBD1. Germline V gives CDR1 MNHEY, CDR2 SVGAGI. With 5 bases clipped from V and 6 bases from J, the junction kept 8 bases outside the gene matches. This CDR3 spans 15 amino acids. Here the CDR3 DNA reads TGTGCCAGCAGTAGGGACAGGGACCCAACTCAGCCCCAGCATTTT. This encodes CASSRDRDPTQPQHF.

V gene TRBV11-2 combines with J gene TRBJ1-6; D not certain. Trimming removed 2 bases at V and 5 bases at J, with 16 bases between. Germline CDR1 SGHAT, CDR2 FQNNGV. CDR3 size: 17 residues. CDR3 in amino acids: CASSLFGTPADNSPLHF. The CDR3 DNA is TGTGCCAGCAGCTTATTTGGCACACCAGCCGATAATTCACCCCTCCACTTT.

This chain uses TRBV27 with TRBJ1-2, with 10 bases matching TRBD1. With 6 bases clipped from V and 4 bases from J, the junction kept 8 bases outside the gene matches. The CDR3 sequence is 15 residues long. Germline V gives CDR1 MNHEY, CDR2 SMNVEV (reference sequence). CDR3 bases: TGTGCCAGCAGGGAACTGGACAGGGGGGTCTATGGCTACACCTTC. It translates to CASRELDRGVYGYTF.

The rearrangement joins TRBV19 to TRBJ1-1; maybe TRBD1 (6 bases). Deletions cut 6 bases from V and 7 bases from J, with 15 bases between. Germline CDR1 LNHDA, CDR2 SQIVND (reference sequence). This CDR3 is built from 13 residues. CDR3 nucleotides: TGTGCCAGTAGAAAACAGGGAATCCTTGAAGCTTTCTTT. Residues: CASRKQGILEAFF.

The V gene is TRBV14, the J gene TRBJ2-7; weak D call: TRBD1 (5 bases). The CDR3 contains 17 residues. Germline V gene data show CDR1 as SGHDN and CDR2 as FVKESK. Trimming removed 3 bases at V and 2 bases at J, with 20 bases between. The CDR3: CASSQSPPQGPTYEQYF. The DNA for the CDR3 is TGTGCCAGCAGCCAGAGCCCTCCCCAGGGCCCTACCTACGAGCAGTACTTC.

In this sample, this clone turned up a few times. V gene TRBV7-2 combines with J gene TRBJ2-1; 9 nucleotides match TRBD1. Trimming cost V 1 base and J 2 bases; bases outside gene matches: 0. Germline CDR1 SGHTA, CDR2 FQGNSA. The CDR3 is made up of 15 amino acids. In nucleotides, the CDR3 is TGTGCCAGCAGCTTAGGACAGGGGGCCTACAATGAGCAGTTCTTC. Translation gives CASSLGQGAYNEQFF.

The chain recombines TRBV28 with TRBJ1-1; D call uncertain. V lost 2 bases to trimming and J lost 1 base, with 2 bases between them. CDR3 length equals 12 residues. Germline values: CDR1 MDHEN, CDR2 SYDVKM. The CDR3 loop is CASSLRNTEAFF. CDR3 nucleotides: TGTGCCAGCAGTTTAAGGAACACTGAAGCTTTCTTT.